These 2 T cell receptor beta chains were sequenced from one sample in a study of CD8 T cells in Susac syndrome (dated by TCRdb to the late 2010s). Libraries were built with the immunoSEQ multiplex PCR assay. RNA was extracted using the RNeasy kit, and roughly 0.45 to 1 microgram was reverse transcribed with random hexamers. TCRdb handled the public reads itself, with Q25 trimming in fastp and clone calling in MiXCR, and kept productive beta chains. Each CDR3 protein gets just one entry, which takes the most common genes and DNA from the rows behind it. For this sample there are 75,000 to 95,000 distinct CDR3 sequences; roughly 96% appear just once. The ten largest account for about 0.65% of the sample. The sequencing input was CD8+ T cells from PBMCs. The receptor source for this set is a human donor with Susac syndrome.

V is TRBV20-1 and J is TRBJ1-1; D perhaps matches TRBD1 (6 bases). The CDR3 runs to 13 residues. Per the germline V gene, CDR1 is DFQATT and CDR2 is SNEGSKA (reference sequence). V was trimmed by 6 bases and J by 1 base, leaving 12 bases between them. The CDR3 protein is CSAVDRSNTEAFF. CDR3 nucleotides: TGCAGTGCCGTGGACAGATCGAACACTGAAGCTTTCTTT.

The J gene is TRBJ1-3, the V gene TRBV4-2, with D unclear. CDR3 size: 14 residues. Germline CDR1 LGHNA, CDR2 YNFKEQ. V gave up 4 bases and J gave up 4 bases, with 11 bases separating them. For the CDR3, the DNA is TGTGCCAGCAGCCCTCTAGCGAACGGAAACACCATATATTTT. Translating gives CASSPLANGNTIYF.